One and the same sample provided the 21 T cell receptor beta chains below, sequenced in a study of technical replicates of blood from a few donors. Sequencing used immunoSEQ multiplex PCR; TCRdb keeps in-frame clones, though not all of them. This table holds 70,000 to 95,000 clones, about 95% found once. Material for sequencing was T cells isolated from PBMCs. The receptor source for this set is a human donor in good health.

The chain is built from TRBV11-3 and TRBJ1-4; the D is unclear. Germline-derived CDR1 and CDR2 are SGHNT and YENEEA. Trimming left V 4 bases short and J 0 bases short, with 12 bases between. The CDR3 runs 16 residues. CDR3 bases: TGTGCCAGCAGCTCCCGTTCGGACTCAACTAATGAAAAACTGTTTTTT. This sequence encodes CASSSRSDSTNEKLFF.

The rearrangement links TRBV27 to TRBJ2-1; 9 bases agree with TRBD2. Germline V CDR1 and CDR2: MNHEY, SMNVEV (reference sequence). The CDR3 sequence is 16 residues long. Unmatched junction bases numbered 12, after V lost 5 bases and J lost 7 bases. CDR3 in DNA: TGTGCCAGCAGTCCCTCCGGGACTAGCATGTCGAATGAGCAGTTCTTC. As protein: CASSPSGTSMSNEQFF.

The rearrangement joins TRBV4-2 to TRBJ2-1, with TRBD2 matching over 13 bases. There are 18 residues in the CDR3. CDR1 is LGHNA and CDR2 is YNFKEQ in the germline V gene. J lost 2 bases, V lost 0 bases, and 4 bases had no gene match. CDR3 DNA: TGTGCCAGCAGCCAAGATCGGGGACTAGCGGGGCCCTACAATGAGCAGTTCTTC. Translating gives CASSQDRGLAGPYNEQFF.

The genes are TRBV5-1 and TRBJ1-2, with TRBD1 as a possible D gene (6 bases). Germline CDR1 and CDR2: SGHRS and YFSETQ. The CDR3 is 14 amino acids. V lost 1 base to trimming and J lost 8 bases, with 15 bases between them. For the CDR3, the DNA is TGCGCCAGCAGCTTGACACAGGGAAGGTTGGGCTACACCTTC. As protein: CASSLTQGRLGYTF. The variable domain in full, with the rest retrieved from reference TRBV5-1 and TRBJ1-2, is KAGVTQTPRYLIKTRGQQVTLSCSPISGHRSVSWYQQTPGQGLQFLFEYFSETQRNKGNFPGRFSGRQFSNSRSEMNVSTLELGDSALYLCASSLTQGRLGYTFGSGTRLTVV.

This chain links TRBV6-1 with TRBJ1-1; possible D gene TRBD1, 5 bases. Germline loops: CDR1 MNHNS, CDR2 SASEGT. This CDR3 has 11 residues. V was cut by 10 bases and J by 1 base, with 7 bases left in between. CDR3 DNA sequence: TGTGCCATCGACAGGAACACTGAAGCTTTCTTT. Translated: CAIDRNTEAFF.

The DNA of the CDR3 is TGTGCCAGCAGCTTATACGGGAGCTCCTACAATGAGCAGTTCTTC. It specifies CASSLYGSSYNEQFF. The chain uses TRBV7-6 and TRBJ2-1; a weak D match, TRBD2 (6 bases). The germline gives CDR1 SGHVS, CDR2 FNYEAQ. V gave up 2 bases and J gave up 0 bases, with 8 bases separating them. The CDR3 totals 15 residues.

The V gene is TRBV2, the J gene TRBJ2-5, with TRBD2 matching over 7 bases. Germline V lookup: CDR1 SNHLY, CDR2 FYNNEI. J was trimmed by 4 bases and V by 4 bases; bases with no gene match: 3. The CDR3 extends over 13 amino acids. The CDR3, as DNA: TGTGCCAGCAGTGGGTGGGAGGGAGAGACCCAGTACTTC. This gives the protein CASSGWEGETQYF.

The chain recombines TRBV14 with TRBJ1-2, with D tentatively TRBD1 (5 bases). Per germline, CDR1 SGHDN and CDR2 FVKESK. The V and J ends lost 0 bases and 6 bases respectively, with 11 bases between them. CDR3 length: 14 amino acids. Here the CDR3 reads CASSQESGRNGYTF. DNA of the CDR3: TGTGCCAGCAGCCAAGAGTCAGGGAGGAATGGCTACACCTTC.

The DNA for the CDR3 is TGTGCCTTACGACAGGGCGACGGCTACACCTTC. Residues: CALRQGDGYTF. This sequence joins TRBV2 and TRBJ1-2; TRBD1 aligns across 7 bases. With 11 bases clipped from V and 8 bases from J, the junction kept 8 bases outside the gene matches. The CDR3 extends over 11 amino acids. Per the germline V gene, CDR1 is SNHLY and CDR2 is FYNNEI.

This chain joins TRBV6-1 and TRBJ2-7, with 7 positions matching TRBD1. The V segment lost 5 bases and the J segment 4 bases; nucleotides outside the gene matches: 2. The CDR3 loop spans 12 amino acids. Germline CDR1 and CDR2: MNHNS and SASEGT. CDR3 bases: TGTGCCAGCAGTTTACAGGGGTACGAGCAGTACTTC. Its protein is CASSLQGYEQYF.

CDR3 nucleotide sequence: TGTGCCAGCAGTTCAAAACTAGGGACTAGCGGGGATTTCAATGAGCAGTTCTTC. This codes for CASSSKLGTSGDFNEQFF. The chain is built from TRBV28 and TRBJ2-1; 13 nucleotides agree with TRBD2. Trimming cost V 4 bases and J 6 bases; bases outside gene matches: 12. CDR1 and CDR2 from the germline V gene are MDHEN and SYDVKM. This CDR3 has 18 residues. The full variable domain, its missing parts supplied by reference TRBV28 and TRBJ2-1, is DVKVTQSSRYLVKRTGEKVFLECVQDMDHENMFWYRQDPGLGLRLIYFSYDVKMKEKGDIPEGYSVSREKKERFSLILESASTNQTSMYLCASSSKLGTSGDFNEQFFGPGTRLTVL.

The chain employs TRBV29-1 and TRBJ2-7; a possible D gene is TRBD2 (7 bases). Per germline, CDR1 SQVTM and CDR2 ANQGSEA. This CDR3 has 13 residues. Trimming shortened V by 3 bases and J by 2 bases, and 11 bases separated the two germline ends. The CDR3 bases are TGCAGCGTTGAGGGGGGGGCAGCCTACGAGCAGTACTTC. Residues: CSVEGGAAYEQYF.

V gene TRBV18 combines with J gene TRBJ2-7; unclear D gene. Trimming removed 5 bases from V and 3 bases from J, with 11 bases in between. CDR3 size: 13 residues. CDR1 and CDR2 (germline): KGHSH, LQKENI. The CDR3 region has the DNA TGTGCCAGCTCATGGCAGGATGACTACGAGCAGTACTTC. It encodes CASSWQDDYEQYF.

CDR3 region: CASSPLGLAGGSSYEQYF. CDR3 DNA: TGTGCCAGCTCACCACTCGGCCTAGCGGGTGGGAGCTCCTACGAGCAGTACTTC. The V gene is TRBV18, the J gene TRBJ2-7; 8 bases align to TRBD2. The CDR3 totals 18 residues. The V gene's germline CDR1 is KGHSH and CDR2 LQKENI. The J segment lost 0 bases and the V segment lost 1 base, leaving 11 bases of the junction unmatched.

The rearrangement links TRBV7-9 to TRBJ2-7; 7 nucleotides agree with TRBD1. Trimming took 2 bases from V and 0 from J; bases not matched to a gene: 4. Germline values: CDR1 SEHNR, CDR2 FQNEAQ (reference sequence). This CDR3 is built from 15 residues. The chain's CDR3 is CASSLPRDSSYEQYF. CDR3 bases: TGTGCCAGCAGCTTACCCCGGGACAGCTCCTACGAGCAGTACTTC.

V is TRBV5-1 and J is TRBJ2-7; 9 bases are shared with TRBD2. The V and J ends lost 4 bases and 0 bases, in that order; junction bases with no gene match: 8. Looked up from germline, CDR1 is SGHRS and CDR2 is YFSETQ. This CDR3 has 16 residues. For the CDR3, the DNA is TGCGCCAGCAGCCCCAGGACTAGCGCGAGCTCCTACGAGCAGTACTTC. Encoded protein: CASSPRTSASSYEQYF.

The chain carries TRBV2 and TRBJ1-5; 7 bases match TRBD1. The CDR3 length is 15 residues. Germline CDR1 and CDR2: SNHLY and FYNNEI. Trimming at V came to 6 bases and at J to 1 base, leaving 6 bases not matched to a gene. CDR3 DNA sequence: TGTGCCAGCAGCGCGACGGGACAGAGCAATCAGCCCCAGCATTTT. Translated: CASSATGQSNQPQHF.

V and J are TRBV15 and TRBJ2-7; 9 bases fit TRBD2. The ends lost 5 bases at V and 4 bases at J; junction bases unmatched: 12. The CDR3 length is 16 residues. Germline V gene sequence: CDR1 LNHNV, CDR2 YYDKDF (reference sequence). Written as DNA, the CDR3 is TGTGCCACCAGCCACTATACCAGCGGGAGGAGGTACGAGCAGTACTTC. Protein product: CATSHYTSGRRYEQYF.

This chain links TRBV13 with TRBJ2-7, with D perhaps TRBD2 (5 bases). Germline V gives CDR1 PRHDT, CDR2 FYEKMQ (reference sequence). V was pared by 5 bases and J by 0 bases, with 5 bases between. This CDR3 comprises 12 residues. CDR3 nucleotides: TGTGCCAGCAGCGGGAGCTCCTACGAGCAGTACTTC. This codes for CASSGSSYEQYF.

This clone was detected only once. The chain carries TRBV9 and TRBJ2-3; a possible D gene is TRBD2 (5 bases). With 4 bases removed from V and 3 bases from J, the gap between germline ends came to 15 bases. Germline CDR1 is SGDLS and CDR2 is YYNGEE. CDR3 length equals 15 residues. CDR3 nucleotides: TGTGCCAGCAGCCAGTCCCTCCGGAGGACAGATACGCAGTATTTT. Its translation: CASSQSLRRTDTQYF.

V and J are TRBV19 and TRBJ1-1; unclear D gene. From germline, CDR1 is LNHDA and CDR2 SQIVND (reference sequence). V lost 1 base, J lost 1 base, and 10 bases lay in between. The CDR3 extends over 15 amino acids. In nucleotides, the CDR3 is TGTGCCAGTAGTATAGGGGTTCGGGGGAACACTGAAGCTTTCTTT. Protein sequence: CASSIGVRGNTEAFF.